Each of the 30 T cell receptor beta chains below was sequenced from the same sample in a study of Ad26.COV2.S vaccination and SARS-CoV-2 variants. Repertoires were generated with immunoSEQ multiplex PCR, while TCRdb's copy carries only in-frame clones and drops some. The sample shows roughly 450,000 clones, 80% to 95% of them seen only once. The treatment was: around 19 received Ad26.COV2.S at low or high dose, single or two shots; roughly five received placebo; per-sample allocation not given. The study sampled participants on day 63 after the first vaccine or placebo injection. Here the sequenced sample was peripheral blood, taken in a trial of Ad26.COV2.S vaccine versus placebo. The receptors come from a person aged 18 to 65 who received the Ad26.COV2.S COVID-19 vaccine or a placebo.

The chain carries TRBV7-8 and TRBJ1-1, with D uncertain. The ends were cut back, 1 base at V and 5 bases at J, with 11 bases in the middle. The CDR3 has 14 amino acids. The germline V gene encodes CDR1 SGHVS and CDR2 FQNEAQ. CDR3 residues: CASSLGGIITEAFF. The CDR3 DNA follows: TGTGCCAGCAGCTTAGGGGGAATTATTACTGAAGCTTTCTTT.

This sequence joins TRBV5-4 and TRBJ2-7; D ambiguous. The CDR3 covers 15 residues. Looked up from germline, CDR1 is SGHNT and CDR2 is YYREEE (reference sequence). V gave up 0 bases and J gave up 4 bases, with 14 bases separating them. The CDR3: CASSLGFASQYEQYF. CDR3 bases: TGTGCCAGCAGCTTGGGTTTTGCTTCTCAATACGAGCAGTACTTC.

The V gene is TRBV6-5, the J gene TRBJ2-2, with a tentative D call TRBD2 (5 bases). This CDR3 spans 15 amino acids. Per germline, CDR1 MNHEY and CDR2 SVGAGI. Trimming removed 2 bases from V and 7 bases from J, with 14 bases in between. The CDR3 loop reads CASSYDRERSGELFF. In nucleotides, the CDR3 is TGTGCCAGCAGTTACGATCGGGAAAGGAGCGGGGAGCTGTTTTTT.

This clone occurred once. V is TRBV28 and J is TRBJ1-2; D unresolved. CDR3 length: 14 residues. Trimming took off 1 base at V and 8 bases at J, with 14 bases between the two ends. Per the germline V gene, CDR1 is MDHEN and CDR2 is SYDVKM. The CDR3 spells CASSLLPSSQGYTF. For the CDR3, the DNA is TGTGCCAGCAGTTTATTGCCCAGCTCTCAGGGCTACACCTTC.

The rearrangement uses TRBV6-4 and TRBJ1-6, with 7 nucleotides matching TRBD1. This CDR3 spans 15 amino acids. The junction had 5 bases not matched to a gene; V was cut back by 2 bases and J by 7 bases. CDR1 and CDR2 (germline): MRHNA, SNTAGT. CDR3 in DNA: TGTGCCAGCAGTGACGAAGGGGGCTGGAATTCACCCCTCCACTTT. It is translated as CASSDEGGWNSPLHF.

V gene TRBV6-5 combines with J gene TRBJ2-3; 7 bases align to TRBD1. This CDR3 is built from 14 residues. With V trimmed by 6 bases and J by 6 bases, 9 bases remained unmatched. Germline V gene data show CDR1 as MNHEY and CDR2 as SVGAGI. CDR3 region: CASSTGTAVDTQYF. CDR3 bases: TGTGCCAGCAGCACAGGGACAGCCGTGGATACGCAGTATTTT.

Remarks on this clone: Mismatch with germline at one junction end may stem from a read error. The rearrangement uses TRBV9 and TRBJ1-2; tentative D call: TRBD1 (5 bases). The germline CDR1 and CDR2 sequences are SGDLS and YYNGEE. CDR3 length: 13 amino acids. The CDR3 DNA follows: TGTGCCCGCAGCGAGGCGGGGGGGAATGGCTACACCTTC. It codes for CARSEAGGNGYTF.

The count of this clone is one. J is TRBJ1-1 and V is TRBV5-4; possible D gene TRBD1, 5 bases. This CDR3 contains 13 residues. CDR1 is SGHNT, CDR2 YYREEE, per germline (reference sequence). V shed 3 bases and J shed 0 bases, with 6 bases lying between them. The CDR3, as DNA: TGTGCCAGCAGCTGGGGACTGAACACTGAAGCTTTCTTT. This encodes CASSWGLNTEAFF.

The rearrangement uses TRBV30 and TRBJ1-1, with D possibly matching TRBD1 (5 bases). The CDR3 has 13 amino acids. Trimming shortened V by 0 bases and J by 4 bases, and 9 bases separated the two germline ends. The germline V gene has CDR1 GTSNPN and CDR2 SVGIG (reference sequence). The CDR3 spells CAWSVRGFTEAFF. Here the CDR3 DNA reads TGTGCCTGGAGTGTAAGGGGCTTCACTGAAGCTTTCTTT.

The J gene is TRBJ2-7, the V gene TRBV7-6; D possibly corresponds to TRBD2 (5 bases). The CDR3 length is 17 residues. CDR1 SGHVS and CDR2 FNYEAQ come from the germline V gene. V gave up 0 bases and J gave up 6 bases, with 21 bases separating them. The CDR3 sequence: CASSLAFGGGEVIEQYF. The CDR3 DNA follows: TGTGCCAGCAGCTTAGCGTTCGGTGGAGGAGAAGTCATCGAGCAGTACTTC.

The V gene is TRBV27, the J gene TRBJ2-5; 7 bases align to TRBD1. The CDR3 contains 15 residues. Trimming removed 6 bases from V and 5 bases from J; junction bases left unmatched: 12. From germline, CDR1 is MNHEY and CDR2 SMNVEV (reference sequence). CDR3 nucleotide sequence: TGTGCCAGCAGCCAGCTAAGGGGGCGCAGGGAGACCCAGTACTTC. This sequence encodes CASSQLRGRRETQYF.

The gene calls are TRBV13 and TRBJ2-7; D is unresolved. Between the trimmed V and J ends, which lost 0 bases and 2 bases, there was a span of 8 bases. There are 14 residues in the CDR3. Germline CDR1 and CDR2: PRHDT and FYEKMQ (reference sequence). The CDR3 nucleotides are TGTGCCAGCAGCTTAGGTCTCATGACCTACGAGCAGTACTTC. Amino acids: CASSLGLMTYEQYF.

The chain carries TRBV6-5 and TRBJ1-2; TRBD1 matches at 7 bases. The J segment lost 10 bases and the V segment lost 5 bases, leaving 10 bases of the junction unmatched. The CDR3 spans 13 residues. From germline, CDR1 is MNHEY and CDR2 SVGAGI. For the CDR3, the DNA is TGTGCCAGCAGTAGAGACAGGGATGATGACTACACCTTC. Amino acid sequence: CASSRDRDDDYTF.

This clone was detected once. This chain joins TRBV7-8 and TRBJ2-1; D is perhaps TRBD2 (5 bases). The CDR3 runs to 15 residues. Trimming removed 3 bases at V and 0 bases at J, with 9 bases between. The germline gives CDR1 SGHVS, CDR2 FQNEAQ. CDR3 DNA: TGTGCCAGCAGCTTCCTGGACTCCTCCTACAATGAGCAGTTCTTC. Protein product: CASSFLDSSYNEQFF. Based on the CDR3 plus reference TRBV7-8 and TRBJ2-1, the full variable domain is GAGVSQSPRYKVAKRGQDVALRCDPISGHVSLFWYQQALGQGPEFLTYFQNEAQLDKSGLPSDRFFAERPEGSVSTLKIQRTQQEDSAVYLCASSFLDSSYNEQFFGPGTRLTVL.

This clone showed up just once. The chain is built from TRBV30 and TRBJ1-1; 7 nucleotides line up with TRBD1. This CDR3 region has 12 residues. V shed 7 bases and J 1 base; nucleotides not matched to a gene: 3. Looked up from germline, CDR1 is GTSNPN and CDR2 is SVGIG (reference sequence). The CDR3 DNA sequence: TGTGCCTTCCGACAGGGGAACACTGAAGCTTTCTTT. Translation gives CAFRQGNTEAFF. The full variable domain, its missing parts supplied by reference TRBV30 and TRBJ1-1, is SQTIHQWPATLVQPVGSPLSLECTVEGTSNPNLYWYRQAAGRGLQLLFYSVGIGQISSEVPQNLSASRPQDRQFILSSKKLLLSDSGFYLCAFRQGNTEAFFGQGTRLTVV.

The V gene is TRBV3-1 (or the pseudogene TRBV3-2), the J gene TRBJ2-1, with 8 bases matching TRBD2. The ends lost 0 bases at V and 5 bases at J; junction bases unmatched: 6. The CDR3 has 16 residues. Germline V gene sequence: CDR1 LGHDT, CDR2 YNNKEL (reference sequence). CDR3 in DNA: TGTGCCAGCAGCCAAGAAATTAGCGGGATCCACAATGAGCAGTTCTTC. Protein product: CASSQEISGIHNEQFF.

The chain links TRBV7-3 to TRBJ2-5; the match to TRBD1 covers 7 bases. Germline V gene lookup returns CDR1 SGHTA and CDR2 FQGTGA. With 1 base clipped from V and 5 bases from J, the junction kept 13 bases outside the gene matches. The CDR3 length is 17 residues. CDR3 nucleotide sequence: TGTGCCAGCAGCTTAATGGGTAGGGCGACAGGGTGGGAGACCCAGTACTTC. Amino acids: CASSLMGRATGWETQYF.

This chain uses TRBV30 with TRBJ1-1; 7 bases fit TRBD1. The length of the CDR3 is 12 residues. J was trimmed by 6 bases and V by 1 base; bases with no gene match: 2. The germline V gene has CDR1 GTSNPN and CDR2 SVGIG (reference sequence). Here the CDR3 DNA reads TGTGCCTGGAGTGACGACAGGGCTGAAGCTTTCTTT. Translation gives CAWSDDRAEAFF. Using reference TRBV30 and TRBJ1-1 for the parts outside the CDR3, the full variable domain is SQTIHQWPATLVQPVGSPLSLECTVEGTSNPNLYWYRQAAGRGLQLLFYSVGIGQISSEVPQNLSASRPQDRQFILSSKKLLLSDSGFYLCAWSDDRAEAFFGQGTRLTVV.

The chain recombines TRBV7-3 with TRBJ2-1; 14 bases agree with TRBD2. From germline, CDR1 is SGHTA and CDR2 FQGTGA. CDR3 size: 18 residues. Germline trimming cut 0 bases from V and 1 base from J; bases unmatched to any gene: 2. CDR3 in amino acids: CASSLTTSGRGSYNEQFF. The CDR3 DNA is TGTGCCAGCAGCTTAACGACTAGCGGGAGGGGATCCTACAATGAGCAGTTCTTC.

This clone was observed a single time. The V and J genes are TRBV5-1 and TRBJ2-7, with a tentative D call TRBD1 (6 bases). Trimming removed 3 bases at V and 4 bases at J, with 17 bases between. The CDR3 is 15 residues long. Germline loops: CDR1 SGHRS, CDR2 YFSETQ. The CDR3 here is CASSSVQGASYEQYF. CDR3 nucleotides: TGCGCCAGCAGCTCAGTACAGGGTGCATCGTACGAGCAGTACTTC.

The chain joins TRBV7-2 to TRBJ2-7; possible D gene TRBD1, 6 bases. V shed 5 bases and J shed 4 bases, with 15 bases lying between them. The CDR3 contains 14 residues. CDR1 and CDR2 (germline): SGHTA, FQGNSA. The CDR3 sequence is CASSTGTQKYEQYF. The CDR3 DNA is TGTGCCAGCAGCACCGGGACACAAAAATACGAGCAGTACTTC.

The V and J genes are TRBV27 and TRBJ1-6, with D possibly TRBD1 on 5 matching bases. Germline-derived CDR1 and CDR2 are MNHEY and SMNVEV (reference sequence). The CDR3 runs to 15 residues. V was cut by 1 base and J by 6 bases, with 10 bases left in between. The CDR3 coding sequence is TGTGCCAGCAGTTTATTTGGGACCATTAATTCACCCCTCCACTTT. This gives the protein CASSLFGTINSPLHF.

V usage is TRBV3-1 (or the pseudogene TRBV3-2) and J usage is TRBJ1-2, with 7 bases fitting TRBD1. Losses at the gene ends were 1 base for V and 4 bases for J; bases not matched to a gene: 15. Germline V CDR1 and CDR2: LGHDT, YNNKEL (reference sequence). The CDR3 runs 18 residues. The CDR3 nucleotides read TGTGCCAGCAGCCAAGTTGTAAGGCAGGGGGGTATCGTCTATGGCTACACCTTC. It specifies CASSQVVRQGGIVYGYTF.

J is TRBJ2-2 and V is TRBV27, with D perhaps TRBD1 (5 bases). Germline-derived CDR1 and CDR2 are MNHEY and SMNVEV (reference sequence). V lost 7 bases and J lost 0, with 9 bases in between. CDR3 length: 14 amino acids. The CDR3 spells CASKARANTGELFF. CDR3 DNA sequence: TGTGCCAGCAAGGCCAGGGCGAACACCGGGGAGCTGTTTTTT.

V gene TRBV30 combines with J gene TRBJ1-6; D possibly corresponds to TRBD1 (6 bases). CDR3 size: 17 residues. Germline-derived CDR1 and CDR2 are GTSNPN and SVGIG (reference sequence). Trimming pared 1 base from V and 2 bases from J, leaving 15 bases between. The CDR3 DNA reads TGTGCCTGGAGTGAAGGGCTGGGGGCAGCCTATAATTCACCCCTCCACTTT. It translates to CAWSEGLGAAYNSPLHF.

The V and J genes are TRBV28 and TRBJ1-1; no definite D call. This CDR3 is built from 11 residues. The ends were cut back, 9 bases at V and 1 base at J, with 6 bases in the middle. CDR1 and CDR2 from the germline V gene are MDHEN and SYDVKM. The CDR3 spells CASYTNTEAFF. In DNA, the CDR3 is TGTGCCAGTTACACGAACACTGAAGCTTTCTTT.

The chain links TRBV11-2 to TRBJ2-1, with D possibly called TRBD1 or TRBD2 (7 bases each). In germline, CDR1 is SGHAT, CDR2 FQNNGV. Trimming pared 0 bases from V and 3 bases from J, leaving 21 bases between. The CDR3 contains 19 residues. In nucleotides, the CDR3 is TGTGCCAGCAGCTTAGATTGGGAGGGGGCTACTAGGGTCTACAATGAGCAGTTCTTC. Its translation: CASSLDWEGATRVYNEQFF.

The chain joins TRBV2 to TRBJ1-5, with 10 bases matching TRBD1. CDR1 and CDR2 from the germline V gene are SNHLY and FYNNEI. The CDR3 sequence is 14 residues long. Losses at the gene ends were 6 bases for V and 5 bases for J; bases not matched to a gene: 4. The CDR3 nucleotides read TGTGCCAGCAGAGAGGACAGGGGGGATCAGCCCCAGCATTTT. It encodes CASREDRGDQPQHF. Based on the CDR3 plus reference TRBV2 and TRBJ1-5, the full variable domain is EPEVTQTPSHQVTQMGQEVILRCVPISNHLYFYWYRQILGQKVEFLVSFYNNEISEKSEIFDDQFSVERPDGSNFTLKIRSTKLEDSAMYFCASREDRGDQPQHFGDGTRLSIL.

This chain connects TRBV30 to TRBJ1-5, with a tentative D call TRBD1 (5 bases). CDR1 and CDR2 from the germline V gene are GTSNPN and SVGIG (reference sequence). V was shortened by 1 base and J by 5 bases, with 9 bases between the two germline ends. The CDR3 is 13 residues long. The CDR3 protein is CAWSGGSDQPQHF. CDR3 DNA: TGTGCCTGGAGTGGGGGGTCGGATCAGCCCCAGCATTTT.

The chain couples TRBV4-3 to TRBJ2-1, with TRBD2 identical over 11 bases. The CDR3 sequence is 17 residues long. V gave up 3 bases and J gave up 2 bases; unmatched junction bases: 6. Germline V gene lookup returns CDR1 LGHNA and CDR2 YSLEER. CDR3 sequence reads: CASSHDQTSGTYNEQFF. Here the CDR3 DNA reads TGCGCCAGCAGCCATGACCAGACTAGCGGGACCTACAATGAGCAGTTCTTC.